This TCR beta chain originates from a study of human T cells and chemical hapten exposure. Study observations and caveats: TCRs at a frequency above 1 in 1000 stayed unchanged with DPC sensitization.

About this clonotype: What it binds is not known.

The sample's time point: pre-sensitization, week 0. Noted treatment: therapeutic diphenylcyclopropenone sensitization with weekly scalp DPC. Blood sampling occurred before each patch-test application. The V and J ends lost 1 base and 4 bases, in that order; junction bases with no gene match: 5. CDR1 is MGHDK, CDR2 SYGVNS, per germline. The CDR3 has 15 amino acids. TCRdb reanalysed the RACE reads using MiXCR and keeps one entry per CDR3 protein. The sample carries more than 70,000 distinct CDR3 sequences, 7.5% to 9.5% recorded once. The starting material was whole blood, obtained in connection with sensitization to the hapten diphenylcyclopropenone (DPC). The chain employs TRBV25-1 and TRBJ2-7; 9 bases are a match to TRBD1. This sequence originates from a man in his forties or fifties with alopecia areata. Some clones in this sample may be carry-over from other donors' samples. The CDR3: CASSESGTGLYEQYF. The CDR3 DNA reads as TGTGCCAGCAGTGAATCCGGGACAGGGTTATACGAGCAGTACTTC.